This entry lists 25 T cell receptor beta chains sequenced from one sample in a study of blood T cell repertoires in COVID-19. The method was immunoSEQ multiplex PCR; TCRdb's version includes in-frame clones alone and lacks a portion of them. The sample includes roughly 38,000 clones, roughly 74% seen only once; the top ten take roughly a tenth. Sequencing was carried out using peripheral blood. The receptor source for this set is a man between 65 and 85 years old with COVID-19, enrolled during active disease.

V is TRBV6-6 and J is TRBJ2-7; tentatively, D is TRBD1 (8 bases). Trimming took off 10 bases at V and 1 base at J, with 23 bases between the two ends. From germline, CDR1 is MNHNY and CDR2 SVGAGI (reference sequence). CDR3 size: 16 residues. The CDR3 nucleotides read TGTGCCACACGAAGTGGGGGGGGACAGGTTTCCTACGAGCAGTACTTC. The encoded protein is CATRSGGGQVSYEQYF.

V usage is TRBV30 and J usage is TRBJ1-3; D is uncertain. V was pared by 7 bases and J by 7 bases, with 14 bases between. This CDR3 is 12 amino acids long. Germline lookup yields CDR1 GTSNPN and CDR2 SVGIG (reference sequence). In DNA, the CDR3 is TGTGCCTCGGCTCTTGCGCGGAACACCATATATTTT. Protein: CASALARNTIYF.

CDR3 residues: CASSYAGGNTEAFF. The CDR3 DNA reads as TGTGCCAGCAGTTACGCAGGGGGGAACACTGAAGCTTTCTTT. The chain links TRBV6-2 or TRBV6-3 to TRBJ1-1, with 7 bases matching TRBD1. V was clipped by 2 bases and J by 1 base; unmatched bases: 1. Germline V gene sequence: CDR1 MNHEY, CDR2 SVGEGT. The CDR3 is 14 amino acids.

The J gene is TRBJ2-7, the V gene TRBV2; D might be TRBD1 (5 bases). The CDR3 spans 12 residues. Germline V gives CDR1 SNHLY, CDR2 FYNNEI. The ends were cut back, 6 bases at V and 7 bases at J, with 13 bases in the middle. CDR3 bases: TGTGCCAGCAGCGCCAGGGTCTGGGAGCAGTACTTC. Encoded protein: CASSARVWEQYF.

The J gene is TRBJ2-7, the V gene TRBV2; D might be TRBD2 (5 bases). Germline loops: CDR1 SNHLY, CDR2 FYNNEI. The CDR3 is 13 residues long. V shed 6 bases and J shed 2 bases, with 11 bases lying between them. CDR3 in DNA: TGTGCCAGCAGATCTGGCGGGCCCTACGAGCAGTACTTC. Its protein product is CASRSGGPYEQYF.

This chain links TRBV9 with TRBJ1-5; 8 nucleotides line up with TRBD1. CDR3 length: 15 residues. The V gene end was trimmed by 3 bases and the J gene end by 5 bases; junction bases not matched to a gene: 7. Germline V gene lookup returns CDR1 SGDLS and CDR2 YYNGEE. The CDR3 nucleotides read TGTGCCAGCAGCGCGGGGGGACAGGACTATCAGCCCCAGCATTTT. This sequence encodes CASSAGGQDYQPQHF.

The chain recombines TRBV19 with TRBJ1-1; D may be TRBD1 (6 bases). The V end was cut by 4 bases, the J end by 11 bases, with 11 bases between. CDR1 is LNHDA, CDR2 SQIVND, per germline (reference sequence). The CDR3 has 11 residues. Written as DNA, the CDR3 is TGTGCCAGTAGTAATACAGGGTCGGCTTTCTTT. It translates to CASSNTGSAFF.

The genes are TRBV5-1 and TRBJ2-7; a possible D gene is TRBD2 (6 bases). Germline loops: CDR1 SGHRS, CDR2 YFSETQ. Trimming shortened V by 4 bases and J by 3 bases, and 17 bases separated the two germline ends. The CDR3 loop spans 15 amino acids. This CDR3 is CASSPFRGIIYEQYF. CDR3 nucleotides: TGCGCCAGCAGCCCCTTCCGCGGGATCATCTACGAGCAGTACTTC.

The chain has TRBV4-2 and TRBJ1-3, with 11 bases fitting TRBD1. CDR3 length: 15 amino acids. Trimming cost V 3 bases and J 4 bases; bases outside gene matches: 2. CDR1 and CDR2 from the germline V gene are LGHNA and YNFKEQ. The CDR3 is CASSQDRGRGNTIYF. CDR3 sequence (DNA): TGTGCCAGCAGCCAGGACAGGGGGCGAGGAAACACCATATATTTT.

J is TRBJ1-6 and V is TRBV5-4; 7 positions match TRBD1. Germline V gene data show CDR1 as SGHNT and CDR2 as YYREEE (reference sequence). The CDR3 has 14 residues. J gave up 6 bases and V 4 bases, and 4 bases lay outside the gene matches. DNA of the CDR3: TGTGCCAGCAGCCTGGGACAGCTTAATTCACCCCTCCACTTT. Translating it yields CASSLGQLNSPLHF.

V is TRBV13 and J is TRBJ1-2; 7 nucleotides align to TRBD1. Germline values: CDR1 PRHDT, CDR2 FYEKMQ (reference sequence). The CDR3 contains 17 residues. J gave up 1 base and V 0 bases, and 8 bases lay outside the gene matches. CDR3 nucleotide sequence: TGTGCCAGCAGCTTAGGACCCCAAGGGGGCTTTAACTATGGCTACACCTTC. Its protein is CASSLGPQGGFNYGYTF.

The chain carries TRBV21-1 and TRBJ1-1; TRBD1, as called in the table, went unchecked against the DNA. TRBV21-1 counts as a pseudogene. This CDR3 comprises 15 residues. The CDR3 DNA sequence: TGTGCCAGCAGCAATCGACAGGGGGGGAGAACTGAAGCTTTCTTT. It translates to CASSNRQGGRTEAFF.

This clone was recorded only once. The rearrangement joins TRBV5-1 to TRBJ2-1; tentatively, D is TRBD2 (6 bases). Germline V CDR1 and CDR2: SGHRS, YFSETQ. The V and J ends lost 0 bases and 5 bases respectively, with 15 bases between them. The length of the CDR3 is 16 residues. CDR3 bases: TGCGCCAGCAGCTTGGCCTTTGGCGGGAAGAACAATGAGCAGTTCTTC. It yields the protein CASSLAFGGKNNEQFF.

This chain uses TRBV28 with TRBJ1-2; D possibly corresponds to TRBD1 (5 bases). V shed 5 bases and J shed 3 bases, with 10 bases lying between them. Per germline, CDR1 MDHEN and CDR2 SYDVKM. CDR3 length: 13 amino acids. The CDR3 DNA is TGTGCCAGCAGTCTCAGGGTCCACTATGGCTACACCTTC. Protein sequence: CASSLRVHYGYTF.

This clone was found once. J is TRBJ2-3 and V is TRBV6-1; 7 positions agree with TRBD1. This CDR3 contains 15 residues. CDR1 and CDR2 from the germline V gene are MNHNS and SASEGT. The V segment lost 1 base and the J segment 1 base; nucleotides outside the gene matches: 2. The CDR3 here is CASSEGTGRTDTQYF. CDR3 nucleotide sequence: TGTGCCAGCAGTGAAGGGACAGGACGCACAGATACGCAGTATTTT.

The gene calls are TRBV29-1 and TRBJ1-4, with no clear D. V was trimmed by 1 base and J by 5 bases, leaving 14 bases between them. The CDR3 extends over 15 amino acids. CDR1 and CDR2 from the germline V gene are SQVTM and ANQGSEA. Here the CDR3 reads CSVEAGGEENEKLFF. The CDR3 DNA is TGCAGCGTTGAAGCCGGCGGAGAAGAGAATGAAAAACTGTTTTTT.

V is TRBV5-1 and J is TRBJ2-5, with D hard to call. The germline V and J ends were trimmed by 4 bases and 4 bases, with 8 bases remaining between them. The germline V gene has CDR1 SGHRS and CDR2 YFSETQ. The length of the CDR3 is 12 residues. The CDR3 spells CASSLARETQYF. The CDR3 DNA reads as TGCGCCAGCAGCCTGGCCCGAGAGACCCAGTACTTC. Complete variable domain (other parts from reference TRBV5-1 and TRBJ2-5): KAGVTQTPRYLIKTRGQQVTLSCSPISGHRSVSWYQQTPGQGLQFLFEYFSETQRNKGNFPGRFSGRQFSNSRSEMNVSTLELGDSALYLCASSLARETQYFGPGTRLLVL.

V and J are TRBV4-2 and TRBJ1-5, with D unresolved. The CDR3 consists of 17 residues. V lost 0 bases and J lost 4, with 16 bases in between. Germline V gene sequence: CDR1 LGHNA, CDR2 YNFKEQ. The CDR3 region is CASSQESWRAQNQPQHF. In DNA, the CDR3 is TGTGCCAGCAGCCAAGAGAGCTGGCGGGCGCAGAATCAGCCCCAGCATTTT.

This clone is a singleton in its sample. CDR3 residues: CTGEDSYNEQFF. The DNA for the CDR3 is TGCACGGGGGAGGACTCCTACAATGAGCAGTTCTTC. The rearrangement uses TRBV1 and TRBJ2-1; the tabulated D call, TRBD2, remains unverified against the DNA. TRBV1 is a pseudogene. The CDR3 spans 12 residues.

This chain's CDR3 is CASSSAGLGGNTIYF. In nucleotides, the CDR3 is TGTGCCAGCAGTTCGGCAGGGTTAGGTGGAAACACCATATATTTT. V usage is TRBV6-5 and J usage is TRBJ1-3; tentative D call: TRBD1 (5 bases). Looked up from germline, CDR1 is MNHEY and CDR2 is SVGAGI. The CDR3 contains 15 residues. The V and J ends lost 4 bases and 3 bases respectively, with 13 bases between them.

The CDR3, as DNA: TGCGCCAGCAGCTTGGATGCGGGAACTGAAGCTTTCTTT. Protein: CASSLDAGTEAFF. The chain combines TRBV5-1 with TRBJ1-1; D gene ambiguous. This CDR3 is 13 amino acids long. Germline V CDR1 and CDR2: SGHRS, YFSETQ. V lost 0 bases to trimming and J lost 5 bases, with 8 bases between them. Based on the CDR3 plus reference TRBV5-1 and TRBJ1-1, the full variable domain is KAGVTQTPRYLIKTRGQQVTLSCSPISGHRSVSWYQQTPGQGLQFLFEYFSETQRNKGNFPGRFSGRQFSNSRSEMNVSTLELGDSALYLCASSLDAGTEAFFGQGTRLTVV.

The genes are TRBV6-5 and TRBJ2-7, with 9 nucleotides matching TRBD1. The trim removed 6 bases at V and 3 bases at J, leaving 6 bases unmatched. This CDR3 contains 14 residues. Germline loops: CDR1 MNHEY, CDR2 SVGAGI. CDR3 region: CASRGQGSYYEQYF. In nucleotides, the CDR3 is TGTGCCAGCAGAGGACAGGGGTCTTACTACGAGCAGTACTTC.

The chain links TRBV5-1 to TRBJ1-2; D gene unclear. The germline gives CDR1 SGHRS, CDR2 YFSETQ. CDR3 length: 14 amino acids. The germline V and J ends were trimmed by 5 bases and 8 bases, with 19 bases remaining between them. DNA for the CDR3: TGCGCCAGCAGGCGGGATCCGACCGTGCGGGGCTACACCTTC. Translated, it gives CASRRDPTVRGYTF.

The chain links TRBV15 to TRBJ2-7; D is perhaps TRBD2 (6 bases). The V gene's germline CDR1 is LNHNV and CDR2 YYDKDF (reference sequence). The V end was cut by 0 bases, the J end by 0 bases, with 9 bases between. The CDR3 loop spans 15 amino acids. The CDR3 reads CATSRDVGSSYEQYF. The CDR3 nucleotides are TGTGCCACCAGCAGAGATGTCGGGAGCTCCTACGAGCAGTACTTC.

V is TRBV5-1 and J is TRBJ1-6; 8 nucleotides match TRBD1. Germline CDR1 and CDR2: SGHRS and YFSETQ. This CDR3 contains 14 residues. V was clipped by 5 bases and J by 13 bases; unmatched bases: 11. CDR3 residues: CASRIQGGHRPLHF. The DNA for the CDR3 is TGCGCCAGCAGAATACAGGGGGGGCATCGGCCCCTCCACTTT.